The 27 T cell receptor beta chains given below trace back to one sample, sequenced in a study of T cell repertoires in cytomegalovirus infection. TCRdb re-derived calls from the reads in MiXCR, one entry per CDR3 protein. The profile shows around 630,000 distinct CDR3 sequences, more than 20% of them singletons. The sample taken for sequencing was CD8+ T cells from PBMCs. These receptors originate from a human donor in good health (CMV status not recorded). Some clones in this sample may be carry-over from other donors' samples.

The table lists this clonotype with a few counts. The chain recombines TRBV28 with TRBJ2-1, with TRBD2 matching over 15 bases. Trimming took 6 bases from V and 9 from J; bases not matched to a gene: 6. Germline V gene lookup returns CDR1 MDHEN and CDR2 SYDVKM. This CDR3 region has 15 residues. The CDR3 region is CASSPGLAGGGEQFF. CDR3 in DNA: TGTGCCAGCAGCCCCGGACTAGCGGGGGGGGGTGAGCAGTTCTTC.

The chain is built from TRBV10-3 and TRBJ2-5, with D possibly TRBD2 on 6 matching bases. V lost 3 bases and J lost 5, with 13 bases in between. This CDR3 region has 14 residues. CDR1 is ENHRY and CDR2 is SYGVKD in the germline V gene. The CDR3 DNA reads TGTGCCATCAGTGACCCTCAGAGCGGGGAGACCCAGTACTTC. Protein: CAISDPQSGETQYF.

Only a few counts were recorded for this clonotype. The V and J genes are TRBV14 and TRBJ1-1; D gene uncertain. The germline V gene encodes CDR1 SGHDN and CDR2 FVKESK. The CDR3 has 13 amino acids. Deletions cut 0 bases from V and 6 bases from J, with 8 bases between. The DNA of the CDR3 is TGTGCCAGCAGCCAAGAAACGGATTCTGAAGCTTTCTTT. It translates to CASSQETDSEAFF.

This clonotype was counted at least ten times. The chain has TRBV7-6 and TRBJ2-7; TRBD1 matches at 8 bases. Germline values: CDR1 SGHVS, CDR2 FNYEAQ. The CDR3 has 15 residues. V was pared by 5 bases and J by 5 bases, with 11 bases of the junction left unmatched. As DNA, the CDR3 is TGTGCCAGCAGCGCTGGGACAGGACCTACTAACGAGCAGTACGTC. Amino acids: CASSAGTGPTNEQYV.

This clonotype was recorded a few times. The chain combines TRBV7-2 with TRBJ2-3; D is possibly TRBD1 (6 bases). Germline-derived CDR1 and CDR2 are SGHTA and FQGNSA. V lost 0 bases, J lost 4 bases, and 11 bases lay in between. The CDR3 sequence is 15 residues long. The CDR3 protein is CASSLANRVPDTQYF. The CDR3 coding sequence is TGTGCCAGCAGCTTAGCGAACAGGGTCCCAGATACGCAGTATTTT. Complete variable domain (other parts from reference TRBV7-2 and TRBJ2-3): GAGVSQSPSNKVTEKGKDVELRCDPISGHTALYWYRQSLGQGLEFLIYFQGNSAPDKSGLPSDRFSAERTGGSVSTLTIQRTQQEDSAVYLCASSLANRVPDTQYFGPGTRLTVL.

This clonotype was recorded many times. This rearrangement joins TRBV7-2 to TRBJ1-2, with no clear D. Per the germline V gene, CDR1 is SGHTA and CDR2 is FQGNSA. Trimming took 5 bases from V and 7 from J, leaving 26 bases between them. This CDR3 comprises 17 residues. CDR3 nucleotides: TGTGCCAGCAGCCCGGGAACCAGGAGAAGCGGGTTGGCTGGCTACACCTTC. This translates into CASSPGTRRSGLAGYTF.

The chain links TRBV28 to TRBJ2-1, with D maybe TRBD2 (5 bases). V was clipped by 1 base and J by 1 base, with 17 bases between them. CDR3 length equals 18 residues. Germline CDR1 and CDR2: MDHEN and SYDVKM. This chain's CDR3 is CASSLSSSGLGSYNEQFF. The DNA for the CDR3 is TGTGCCAGCAGTTTATCTTCGAGCGGTTTAGGGTCCTACAATGAGCAGTTCTTC.

This clonotype has only a few counts. The chain recombines TRBV6-6 with TRBJ2-3; D is unresolved. Trimming left V 6 bases short and J 6 bases short, with 7 bases between. CDR1 and CDR2 (germline): MNHNY, SVGAGI (reference sequence). CDR3 length: 11 residues. The chain's CDR3 is CASRSWDTQYF. In DNA form, the CDR3 reads TGTGCCAGCAGGTCATGGGATACGCAGTATTTT.

This clonotype came up many times. CDR3 nucleotide sequence: TGTGCCAGTAGGGGACAGGGAACCTACAATGAGCAGTTCTTC. Protein: CASRGQGTYNEQFF. The genes are TRBV19 and TRBJ2-1; 9 nucleotides align to TRBD1. The germline gives CDR1 LNHDA, CDR2 SQIVND (reference sequence). The CDR3 loop spans 14 amino acids. Trimming cost V 6 bases and J 2 bases; bases outside gene matches: 2.

This clonotype was picked up a small number of times. This rearrangement joins TRBV2 to TRBJ2-1; no firm D call. Germline CDR1 reads SNHLY; CDR2 reads FYNNEI. The CDR3 runs to 12 residues. The germline V and J ends were trimmed by 6 bases and 7 bases, with 10 bases remaining between them. The CDR3 bases are TGTGCCAGCAGCAACGTTTGGAATGAGCAGTTCTTC. The encoded protein is CASSNVWNEQFF.

The chain combines TRBV18 with TRBJ2-1; no reliable D call. The V end was cut by 3 bases, the J end by 0 bases, with 12 bases between. Germline V lookup: CDR1 KGHSH, CDR2 LQKENI. The CDR3 has 16 amino acids. CDR3 in DNA: TGTGCCAGCTCACCCCGGAGTCCGAGCTCCTACAATGAGCAGTTCTTC. Amino acid sequence: CASSPRSPSSYNEQFF.

This rearrangement joins TRBV20-1 to TRBJ2-1; D is perhaps TRBD2 (5 bases). Germline V gives CDR1 DFQATT, CDR2 SNEGSKA (reference sequence). CDR3 length: 14 amino acids. Trimming removed 7 bases from V and 7 bases from J, with 20 bases in between. CDR3 nucleotides: TGCAGTGGCCTCTCTCCGGGGAACGGGAATGAGCAGTTCTTC. This sequence encodes CSGLSPGNGNEQFF.

The chain employs TRBV28 and TRBJ2-7, with 11 bases lining up with TRBD2. This CDR3 has 16 residues. The germline gives CDR1 MDHEN, CDR2 SYDVKM. Trimming removed 4 bases from V and 4 bases from J; junction bases left unmatched: 9. In DNA form, the CDR3 reads TGTGCCAGCAGTTCAATAGCGGGGGGGGAAGCATACGAGCAGTACGTC. Translation: CASSSIAGGEAYEQYV.

The chain combines TRBV12-3 or TRBV12-4 with TRBJ1-2; 7 nucleotides agree with TRBD1. CDR3 length equals 14 residues. Losses at the gene ends were 5 bases for V and 3 bases for J; bases not matched to a gene: 6. The CDR3 is CASSATGIYYGYTF. The CDR3 coding sequence is TGTGCCAGCAGTGCGACAGGGATCTACTATGGCTACACCTTC.

This clonotype was observed a few times. The V call is TRBV7-3, the J call TRBJ2-1; tentatively, D is TRBD2 (5 bases). The germline V and J ends were trimmed by 1 base and 0 bases, with 10 bases remaining between them. The CDR3 has 16 amino acids. CDR1 is SGHTA, CDR2 FQGTGA, per germline. CDR3 region: CASSLISGSSYNEQFF. The CDR3 DNA follows: TGTGCCAGCAGCTTAATCTCGGGGTCCTCCTACAATGAGCAGTTCTTC.

This clonotype came up a few times. J is TRBJ2-1 and V is TRBV27; no clear D. The CDR3 spans 15 residues. The germline gives CDR1 MNHEY, CDR2 SMNVEV (reference sequence). V shed 3 bases and J shed 3 bases, with 12 bases lying between them. The CDR3 sequence is CASSFALSVYNEQFF. CDR3 sequence (DNA): TGTGCCAGCAGTTTCGCCCTAAGTGTCTACAATGAGCAGTTCTTC.

The V gene is TRBV20-1, the J gene TRBJ2-2; the match to TRBD2 covers 14 bases. The V gene's germline CDR1 is DFQATT and CDR2 SNEGSKA (reference sequence). V was clipped by 2 bases and J by 6 bases; unmatched bases: 14. The CDR3 extends over 19 amino acids. This CDR3 reads CSARTSTLGLAGDPGELFF. In nucleotides, the CDR3 is TGCAGTGCTAGAACCTCTACCCTGGGACTAGCGGGGGATCCCGGGGAGCTGTTTTTT.

The V and J genes are TRBV5-6 and TRBJ2-7, with D perhaps being TRBD1 or TRBD2 (6 bases each). The ends were cut back, 0 bases at V and 3 bases at J, with 28 bases in the middle. Per the germline V gene, CDR1 is SGHDT and CDR2 is YYEEEE. This CDR3 spans 20 amino acids. The CDR3 nucleotides read TGTGCCAGCAGCTTGGCCGGGGGCCCTTACAGGTCGTCGGAGGGCTACGAGCAGTACGTC. This encodes CASSLAGGPYRSSEGYEQYV.

Note on this clonotype: A much larger clone is a single base away; this may be a read error. The chain carries TRBV7-6 and TRBJ2-3; 9 positions agree with TRBD1. Germline V gives CDR1 SGHVS, CDR2 FNYEAQ. The CDR3 sequence is 15 residues long. The junction had 9 bases not matched to a gene; V was cut back by 5 bases and J by 6 bases. The CDR3 DNA reads as TGTGCCAGCAGCGGGTGGGACAGGGTGGAGGATACGCAGTATTTT. It yields the protein CASSGWDRVEDTQYF.

This clonotype was observed a handful of times. The rearrangement joins TRBV6-2 or TRBV6-3 to TRBJ2-7, with D maybe TRBD2 (5 bases). CDR3 length: 16 residues. In germline, CDR1 is MNHEY, CDR2 SVGEGT. Trimming pared 2 bases from V and 3 bases from J, leaving 17 bases between. The chain's CDR3 is CASSYPSALAVYEQYF. The CDR3 DNA sequence: TGTGCCAGCAGTTACCCCTCCGCCCTAGCCGTCTACGAGCAGTACTTC.

Note on this clonotype: A clone one base away is much larger, so this may be a read error. Since the CDR3 does not end with the conserved phenylalanine or tryptophan, this likely comes from a read error. V gene TRBV6-1 combines with J gene TRBJ2-7; TRBD2 aligns across 8 bases. Germline loops: CDR1 MNHNS, CDR2 SASEGT. The CDR3 is 14 amino acids. V dropped 5 bases and J dropped 3; count of bases not matched to a gene: 6. In nucleotides, the CDR3 is TGTGCCAGCAGTTACGGACTAGCTGTCTACGAGCAGTACTAC. Translation gives CASSYGLAVYEQYY.

The gene calls are TRBV7-9 and TRBJ2-1; D is undetermined. The ends were cut back, 3 bases at V and 9 bases at J, with 12 bases in the middle. Germline-derived CDR1 and CDR2 are SEHNR and FQNEAQ (reference sequence). CDR3 length: 13 residues. The CDR3 loop is CASSFPQKGEQFF. For the CDR3, the DNA is TGTGCCAGCAGCTTCCCTCAAAAGGGTGAGCAGTTCTTC.

DNA of the CDR3: TGTGCCAGCAGTCGGCGACATTATGAAGCTTTCTTT. This codes for CASSRRHYEAFF. The rearrangement links TRBV28 to TRBJ1-1; D is uncertain. The V end was cut by 5 bases, the J end by 7 bases, with 11 bases between. The CDR3 runs 12 residues. Germline V CDR1 and CDR2: MDHEN, SYDVKM.

There are many counts of this clonotype. This sequence joins TRBV19 and TRBJ2-7; no clear D gene. Trimming pared 3 bases from V and 4 bases from J, leaving 4 bases between. The CDR3 has 11 residues. CDR1 and CDR2 from the germline V gene are LNHDA and SQIVND (reference sequence). This CDR3 is CASSMGYEQYF. In DNA form, the CDR3 reads TGTGCCAGTAGTATGGGATACGAGCAGTACTTC.

This clonotype was seen a handful of times. Written as DNA, the CDR3 is TGTGCCAGCAGCTTCCCGGCGGGGGGGTACAATGAGCAGTTCTTC. This translates into CASSFPAGGYNEQFF. The chain employs TRBV7-9 and TRBJ2-1; TRBD2 matches 9 bases. With 3 bases clipped from V and 4 bases from J, the junction kept 4 bases outside the gene matches. The CDR3 loop spans 15 amino acids. In germline, CDR1 is SEHNR, CDR2 FQNEAQ (reference sequence).

The J gene is TRBJ1-1, the V gene TRBV12-5; 8 nucleotides line up with TRBD1. This CDR3 is 16 amino acids long. In germline, CDR1 is LGHNT, CDR2 FRNRAP. Trimming at V came to 3 bases and at J to 1 base, leaving 7 bases not matched to a gene. DNA for the CDR3: TGTGCTAGTGGTTTTGGGTACAGGGGGGCGAACACTGAAGCTTTCTTT. Translation gives CASGFGYRGANTEAFF.

This clonotype was seen ten or more times. CDR3 DNA: TGTGCCAGCAGCGAACCCTCAGCCGCGGACTATGGCTACACCTTC. Translated: CASSEPSAADYGYTF. The chain carries TRBV7-9 and TRBJ1-2; no firm D call. The CDR3 has 15 residues. The V end was cut by 5 bases, the J end by 3 bases, with 16 bases between. CDR1 is SEHNR, CDR2 FQNEAQ, per germline (reference sequence).